The 11 T cell receptor beta chains listed next were all sequenced from one sample in a study of technical replicates of blood from a handful of donors. The protocol was immunoSEQ multiplex PCR, while the TCRdb copy is restricted to in-frame clones and leaves out a portion. Among some 70,000 clones listed, about 90% were seen once. Sequencing used T cells isolated from PBMCs. The receptors were sampled from a human donor in good health.

V gene TRBV10-3 combines with J gene TRBJ2-1, with 9 bases that match TRBD1. V trimming: 3 bases; J trimming: 11 bases; junction bases outside the gene matches: 11. This CDR3 has 15 amino acids. Germline V gives CDR1 ENHRY, CDR2 SYGVKD. DNA for the CDR3: TGTGCCATCAGTGATCGGGACAGGGCGCCGTCCAAGCAGTTCTTC. It codes for CAISDRDRAPSKQFF.

The genes are TRBV9 and TRBJ2-3; perhaps TRBD2 as D (6 bases). Per the germline V gene, CDR1 is SGDLS and CDR2 is YYNGEE. The CDR3 covers 14 residues. Trimming took off 0 bases at V and 5 bases at J, with 10 bases between the two ends. CDR3 coding DNA: TGTGCCAGCAGCGTAGCGGGAGTTGGAGATACGCAGTATTTT. Protein sequence: CASSVAGVGDTQYF.

This chain joins TRBV5-1 and TRBJ2-7; TRBD2 matches at 14 bases. CDR3 length equals 14 residues. The V and J ends lost 4 bases and 8 bases, in that order; junction bases with no gene match: 5. Germline V gene data show CDR1 as SGHRS and CDR2 as YFSETQ. The CDR3 DNA sequence: TGCGCCAGCAGCCCGGGACTAGCGGGAGAACAGCAGTACTTC. Its translation: CASSPGLAGEQQYF.

The genes are TRBV19 and TRBJ2-5; no clear D gene. Germline CDR1 is LNHDA and CDR2 is SQIVND (reference sequence). The CDR3 has 13 amino acids. V was cut by 0 bases and J by 4 bases, with 6 bases left in between. The CDR3 region has the DNA TGTGCCAGTAGTATAGAGAGAGGAGAGACCCAGTACTTC. This sequence encodes CASSIERGETQYF.

The rearrangement links TRBV5-6 to TRBJ1-5; D ambiguous. Trimming took off 1 base at V and 1 base at J, with 6 bases between the two ends. The V gene's germline CDR1 is SGHDT and CDR2 YYEEEE. This CDR3 has 14 residues. The CDR3 here is CASSLPLSNQPQHF. The CDR3 nucleotides read TGTGCCAGCAGCTTGCCACTCAGCAATCAGCCCCAGCATTTT.

V usage is TRBV9 and J usage is TRBJ2-3; TRBD2 matches at 7 bases. Germline CDR1 is SGDLS and CDR2 is YYNGEE. V dropped 1 base and J dropped 6; count of bases not matched to a gene: 14. CDR3 length: 17 residues. The CDR3 DNA sequence: TGTGCCAGCAGCGTACCGGCGGGAGTTGACATAGTGGATACGCAGTATTTT. Translated: CASSVPAGVDIVDTQYF.

The rearrangement joins TRBV7-3 to TRBJ2-1, with 7 bases fitting TRBD2. This CDR3 comprises 15 residues. Germline CDR1 is SGHTA and CDR2 is FQGTGA. J lost 7 bases, V lost 1 base, and 7 bases had no gene match. CDR3 loop: CASSLIAGLGNEQFF. CDR3 nucleotide sequence: TGTGCCAGCAGCTTAATAGCGGGTCTAGGGAATGAGCAGTTCTTC.

The chain employs TRBV18 and TRBJ1-5, with 7 bases matching TRBD1. CDR3 length: 16 residues. CDR1 is KGHSH and CDR2 is LQKENI in the germline V gene. J lost 0 bases, V lost 2 bases, and 4 bases had no gene match. The CDR3 DNA reads as TGTGCCAGCTCACCATCTGGACAGGTTAGCAATCAGCCCCAGCATTTT. Its protein product is CASSPSGQVSNQPQHF. The whole variable domain, remainder taken from reference TRBV18 and TRBJ1-5, is NAGVMQNPRHLVRRRGQEARLRCSPMKGHSHVYWYRQLPEEGLKFMVYLQKENIIDESGMPKERFSAEFPKEGPSILRIQQVVRGDSAAYFCASSPSGQVSNQPQHFGDGTRLSIL.

CDR3 residues: CASSLASGKQETQYF. The CDR3 DNA reads as TGTGCCAGCAGCTTAGCTAGCGGGAAACAAGAGACCCAGTACTTC. This sequence joins TRBV7-6 and TRBJ2-5; 8 positions match TRBD2. The ends lost 0 bases at V and 2 bases at J; junction bases unmatched: 2. Germline values: CDR1 SGHVS, CDR2 FNYEAQ. The CDR3 has 15 residues.

This rearrangement joins TRBV5-1 to TRBJ2-7, with TRBD2 matching 10 bases. CDR3 length: 13 residues. The germline gives CDR1 SGHRS, CDR2 YFSETQ. With V trimmed by 3 bases and J by 3 bases, 0 bases remained unmatched. The CDR3 sequence: CASSWTSGYEQYF. In DNA, the CDR3 is TGCGCCAGCAGCTGGACTAGCGGCTACGAGCAGTACTTC.

This chain connects TRBV7-9 to TRBJ1-2; maybe TRBD1 (6 bases). Germline CDR1 SEHNR, CDR2 FQNEAQ (reference sequence). This CDR3 contains 14 residues. Trimming took off 1 base at V and 4 bases at J, with 10 bases between the two ends. The DNA of the CDR3 is TGTGCCAGCAGCTTAGGGGGGCAAAGCTATGGCTACACCTTC. It encodes CASSLGGQSYGYTF.